These 22 T cell receptor beta chains were sequenced from one sample in a study of cytomegalovirus exposure and HLA in healthy donors. The study ran its PCR with 60 Vbeta and 13 Jbeta primers. Produced via immunoSEQ multiplex PCR; TCRdb's table is partial and in-frame only. Here the sample spans 180,000 or so clones, approximately 82% being singletons. Sequenced sample: PBMCs. These receptors originate from a woman in her thirties or forties in good health and CMV-seropositive.

V usage is TRBV28 and J usage is TRBJ1-5, with 7 bases matching TRBD1. The CDR3 contains 14 residues. The junction had 7 bases not matched to a gene; V was cut back by 5 bases and J by 6 bases. Germline CDR1 MDHEN, CDR2 SYDVKM. CDR3 nucleotides: TGTGCCAGCAGTAACAGGGGTTGGGGTCAGCCCCAGCATTTT. Translation: CASSNRGWGQPQHF.

This clone occurred a few times. The chain carries TRBV19 and TRBJ2-7, with 10 positions matching TRBD2. CDR1 is LNHDA, CDR2 SQIVND, per germline (reference sequence). CDR3 length: 12 amino acids. The J segment lost 4 bases and the V segment lost 9 bases, leaving 3 bases of the junction unmatched. The CDR3 DNA is TGTGCCAGGAGAGCGGGGGGGTACGAGCAGTACTTC. This encodes CARRAGGYEQYF.

The V call is TRBV30, the J call TRBJ1-6, with D unclear. This CDR3 contains 18 residues. V lost 0 bases, J lost 7 bases, and 22 bases lay in between. CDR1 is GTSNPN, CDR2 SVGIG, per germline (reference sequence). The CDR3 protein is CAWSVLPSWSSENSPLHF. For the CDR3, the DNA is TGTGCCTGGAGTGTATTACCCTCCTGGTCAAGTGAGAATTCACCCCTCCACTTT.

This clone has only a few counts. The chain links TRBV11-1 to TRBJ2-3; TRBD2 matches 13 bases. The CDR3 has 16 residues. The germline gives CDR1 SGHAT, CDR2 FQDESV (reference sequence). V was clipped by 3 bases and J by 1 base; unmatched bases: 1. The CDR3, as DNA: TGTGCCAGCAGCTTCGGACTAGCGGGAGGCACAGATACGCAGTATTTT. Translating it yields CASSFGLAGGTDTQYF.

The chain joins TRBV28 to TRBJ2-4; 8 nucleotides align to TRBD2. The CDR3 is 17 amino acids. V dropped 4 bases and J dropped 2; count of bases not matched to a gene: 10. Germline CDR1 reads MDHEN; CDR2 reads SYDVKM. For the CDR3, the DNA is TGTGCCAGCAGTTATGTAACTAGCGGTCCCTCCAAAAACATTCAGTACTTC. It specifies CASSYVTSGPSKNIQYF.

V is TRBV5-4 and J is TRBJ1-5; D is perhaps TRBD1 (5 bases). This CDR3 has 15 amino acids. Per germline, CDR1 SGHNT and CDR2 YYREEE (reference sequence). V gave up 4 bases and J gave up 7 bases, with 18 bases separating them. The DNA for the CDR3 is TGTGCCAGCAGCCCAGGGCCGACTTCTCGGCAGCCCCAGCATTTT. Translation gives CASSPGPTSRQPQHF.

In its sample, this clone was seen once. The junction and the germline gene differ at one end; a read error may be behind it. The gene calls are TRBV6-5 and TRBJ2-7; D might be TRBD2 (6 bases). Germline CDR1 reads MNHEY; CDR2 reads SVGAGI. The CDR3 covers 14 residues. CDR3 loop: CAISAGTRGYEQYF. The CDR3 DNA is TGTGCCATCAGTGCCGGGACTCGGGGCTACGAGCAGTACTTC.

This chain links TRBV2 with TRBJ2-7; the D gene is possibly TRBD2 (6 bases). Looked up from germline, CDR1 is SNHLY and CDR2 is FYNNEI. The CDR3 runs to 16 residues. The V end was cut by 7 bases, the J end by 5 bases, with 24 bases between. The CDR3 loop reads CASTQSGAGRTHEQYF. The CDR3 DNA reads as TGTGCCAGCACTCAATCCGGGGCGGGGAGGACTCACGAGCAGTACTTC.

This sequence joins TRBV10-1 and TRBJ1-2, with D perhaps TRBD1 (5 bases). Trimming took 7 bases from V and 2 from J, leaving 11 bases between them. This CDR3 is built from 13 residues. CDR1 is WNHNN, CDR2 SYGVQD, per germline (reference sequence). The CDR3 DNA sequence: TGCGCCAGCATCTTACAGGTGAACTATGGCTACACCTTC. Its protein product is CASILQVNYGYTF.

This clone appeared once. The chain is built from TRBV4-2 and TRBJ2-7, with TRBD2 identical over 16 bases. Germline CDR1 is LGHNA and CDR2 is YNFKEQ. The CDR3 is 19 amino acids. The V segment lost 0 bases and the J segment 3 bases; nucleotides outside the gene matches: 8. CDR3 nucleotide sequence: TGTGCCAGCAGCCAAGAGGGGACTAGCGGGAGGGCCTTTAGCTACGAGCAGTACTTC. Translating gives CASSQEGTSGRAFSYEQYF.

This chain links TRBV7-2 with TRBJ1-5; unclear D gene. The germline V and J ends were trimmed by 4 bases and 7 bases, with 11 bases remaining between them. The CDR3 totals 13 residues. Germline loops: CDR1 SGHTA, CDR2 FQGNSA. CDR3 bases: TGTGCCAGCAGCTCAGCGGGAGGACAGCCCCAGCATTTT. As protein: CASSSAGGQPQHF. The whole variable domain, filled in from reference TRBV7-2 and TRBJ1-5, reads GAGVSQSPSNKVTEKGKDVELRCDPISGHTALYWYRQSLGQGLEFLIYFQGNSAPDKSGLPSDRFSAERTGGSVSTLTIQRTQQEDSAVYLCASSSAGGQPQHFGDGTRLSIL.

The chain carries TRBV6-4 and TRBJ2-2; D is ambiguous. Between the trimmed V and J ends, which lost 3 bases and 0 bases, there was a span of 11 bases. CDR3 size: 16 residues. Per the germline V gene, CDR1 is MRHNA and CDR2 is SNTAGT. The CDR3 here is CASSERFGSNTGELFF. CDR3 nucleotide sequence: TGTGCCAGCAGTGAGCGGTTCGGCTCGAACACCGGGGAGCTGTTTTTT.

The rearrangement links TRBV19 to TRBJ2-2; 13 bases map to TRBD2. Germline-derived CDR1 and CDR2 are LNHDA and SQIVND (reference sequence). The CDR3 is 17 amino acids. The ends lost 6 bases at V and 4 bases at J; junction bases unmatched: 8. This chain's CDR3 is CASRLGLAGAITGELFF. The CDR3 nucleotides are TGTGCCAGTAGACTCGGACTAGCGGGAGCCATCACCGGGGAGCTGTTTTTT. Full variable domain (rest looked up from reference TRBV19 and TRBJ2-2): DGGITQSPKYLFRKEGQNVTLSCEQNLNHDAMYWYRQDPGQGLRLIYYSQIVNDFQKGDIAEGYSVSREKKESFPLTVTSAQKNPTAFYLCASRLGLAGAITGELFFGEGSRLTVL.

As DNA, the CDR3 is TGTGCCAGCAGCCCCAGGGGGCCCCTCGACAATGAGCAGTTCTTC. It yields the protein CASSPRGPLDNEQFF. The chain combines TRBV5-5 with TRBJ2-1, with 8 bases fitting TRBD1. CDR3 length equals 15 residues. From germline, CDR1 is SGHKS and CDR2 YYEKEE (reference sequence). V trimming: 4 bases; J trimming: 5 bases; junction bases outside the gene matches: 8.

The chain recombines TRBV7-6 with TRBJ2-2; TRBD1 matches 8 bases. The germline V gene encodes CDR1 SGHVS and CDR2 FNYEAQ. This CDR3 has 15 amino acids. V was pared by 4 bases and J by 7 bases, with 8 bases of the junction left unmatched. The CDR3 coding sequence is TGTGCCAGCAGCTCTAATGCAGGGGGCATCGGGGAGCTGTTTTTT. Amino acid sequence: CASSSNAGGIGELFF.

This sequence joins TRBV28 and TRBJ2-6, with D maybe TRBD1 (5 bases). V lost 6 bases and J 2 bases, leaving 8 bases between the germline ends. Germline CDR1 and CDR2: MDHEN and SYDVKM. The CDR3 runs 14 residues. Here the CDR3 DNA reads TGTGCCAGCAGATCACAGGCTGGGGCCAACGTCCTGACTTTC. Protein: CASRSQAGANVLTF.

The chain has TRBV2 and TRBJ1-1; 9 nucleotides align to TRBD1. The CDR3 contains 15 residues. Looked up from germline, CDR1 is SNHLY and CDR2 is FYNNEI. The V and J ends lost 5 bases and 1 base, in that order; junction bases with no gene match: 5. CDR3: CASSPGTGPNTEAFF. The CDR3, as DNA: TGTGCCAGCAGTCCCGGGACAGGGCCGAACACTGAAGCTTTCTTT.

V is TRBV11-2 and J is TRBJ2-1; TRBD2 matches at 9 bases. Germline V gene sequence: CDR1 SGHAT, CDR2 FQNNGV. V trimming: 2 bases; J trimming: 4 bases; junction bases outside the gene matches: 15. This CDR3 spans 19 amino acids. CDR3 sequence: CASSLPMNKSGRFYNEQFF. DNA of the CDR3: TGTGCCAGCAGCTTACCGATGAACAAAAGCGGGAGGTTTTACAATGAGCAGTTCTTC.

V and J are TRBV7-2 and TRBJ1-1; the match to TRBD1 covers 8 bases. With 4 bases clipped from V and 1 base from J, the junction kept 2 bases outside the gene matches. The CDR3 sequence is 14 residues long. The germline CDR1 and CDR2 sequences are SGHTA and FQGNSA. CDR3 in amino acids: CASSSQGGNTEAFF. CDR3 DNA sequence: TGTGCCAGCAGCTCACAGGGGGGGAACACTGAAGCTTTCTTT. Complete variable domain (other parts from reference TRBV7-2 and TRBJ1-1): GAGVSQSPSNKVTEKGKDVELRCDPISGHTALYWYRQSLGQGLEFLIYFQGNSAPDKSGLPSDRFSAERTGGSVSTLTIQRTQQEDSAVYLCASSSQGGNTEAFFGQGTRLTVV.

This CDR3 is CASSPDPNRVFLTETQYF. The CDR3 DNA is TGTGCCAGCAGCCCCGACCCGAACAGGGTTTTTCTTACGGAGACCCAGTACTTC. The chain carries TRBV5-8 and TRBJ2-5; perhaps TRBD1 as D (6 bases). The CDR3 runs 18 residues. Trimming left V 4 bases short and J 5 bases short, with 27 bases between. Germline values: CDR1 SGHTS, CDR2 YDEGEE.

This chain links TRBV9 with TRBJ2-5; D might be TRBD2 (6 bases). The V end lost 4 bases, the J end lost 2 bases, and 24 bases lay between the germline ends. The CDR3 sequence is 18 residues long. The germline V gene has CDR1 SGDLS and CDR2 YYNGEE. The CDR3 loop reads CASSTDHLGNGGQETQYF. In nucleotides, the CDR3 is TGTGCCAGCAGCACCGACCATCTGGGGAATGGGGGGCAAGAGACCCAGTACTTC.

V usage is TRBV11-2 and J usage is TRBJ2-1; TRBD1 matches at 10 bases. The CDR3 length is 19 residues. J lost 5 bases, V lost 4 bases, and 17 bases had no gene match. CDR1 is SGHAT and CDR2 is FQNNGV in the germline V gene. The CDR3 sequence is CASSSLQTGGHLGNNEQFF. The CDR3 coding sequence is TGTGCCAGCAGCTCCTTACAGACAGGGGGCCACCTTGGGAACAATGAGCAGTTCTTC.